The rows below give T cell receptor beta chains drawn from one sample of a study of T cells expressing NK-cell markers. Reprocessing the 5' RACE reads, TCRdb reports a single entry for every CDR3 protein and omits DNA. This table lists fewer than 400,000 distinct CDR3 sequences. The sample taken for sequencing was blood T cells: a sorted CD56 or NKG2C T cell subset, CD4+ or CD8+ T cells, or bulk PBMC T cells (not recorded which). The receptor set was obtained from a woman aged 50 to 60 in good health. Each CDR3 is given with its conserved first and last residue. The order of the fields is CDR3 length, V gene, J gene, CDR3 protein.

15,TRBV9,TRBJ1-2,CASSPGDRAWRGYTF
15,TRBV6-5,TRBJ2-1,CASSWAGTSNNEQFF
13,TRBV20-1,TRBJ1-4,CSATRGIYEKLFF
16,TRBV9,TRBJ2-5,CASSPSFSRDQETQYF
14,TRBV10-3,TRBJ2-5,CAISKGLGGETQYF
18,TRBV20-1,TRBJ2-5,CSASAFGLAGGPSETQYF
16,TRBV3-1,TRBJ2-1,CASSGSGGKRYNEQFF
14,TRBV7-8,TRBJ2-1,CASSWTSPVNEQFF
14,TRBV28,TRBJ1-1,CASSLLAGFREAFF
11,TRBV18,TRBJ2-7,CASSPTGTQYF
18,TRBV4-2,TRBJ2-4,CASSPGTGGDLAKNIQYF
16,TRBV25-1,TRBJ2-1,CASSERSGRTYNEQFF
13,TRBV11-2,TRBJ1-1,CASSFDSPKEAFF
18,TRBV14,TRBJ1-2,CASSQALLGVGDFYGYTF
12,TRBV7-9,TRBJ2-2,CASSRNSRELFF
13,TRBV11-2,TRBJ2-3,CASSPMLADTQYF
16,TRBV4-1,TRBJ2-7,CASSSRLAGVVYEQYF
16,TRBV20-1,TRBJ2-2,CSARDLLRGTTGELFF
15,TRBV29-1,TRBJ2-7,CSVTPRTSGTYEQYF
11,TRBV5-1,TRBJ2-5,CASSSKETQYF
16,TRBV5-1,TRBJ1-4,CASSLAGPGENEKLFF
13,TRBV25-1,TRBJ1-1,CASSTPGQGEAFF
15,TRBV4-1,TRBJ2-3,CASSQVRGSTDTQYF
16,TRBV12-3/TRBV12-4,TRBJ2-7,CASSSIPGVKSYEQYF
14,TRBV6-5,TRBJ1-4,CASSYGGGKEKLFF
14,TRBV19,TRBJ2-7,CASSIRGPSHEQYF
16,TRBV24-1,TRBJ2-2,CATSDLAVAGTGELFF
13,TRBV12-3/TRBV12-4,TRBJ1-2,CASGGIFDYGYTF
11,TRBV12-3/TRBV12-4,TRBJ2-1,CASGRDDEQFF
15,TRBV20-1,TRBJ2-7,CSAFFFSGRAAEQYF
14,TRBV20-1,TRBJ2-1,CSAQTLAGGIEQFF
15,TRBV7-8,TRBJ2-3,CASSLQGWDSDTQYF
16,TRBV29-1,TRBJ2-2,CSVVPGQGPNTGELFF
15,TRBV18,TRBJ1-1,CASSISTGQNTEAFF
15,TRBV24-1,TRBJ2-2,CATSGRGPNTGELFF
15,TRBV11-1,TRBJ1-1,CASSSRDSPNTEAFF
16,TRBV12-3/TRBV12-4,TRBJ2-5,CASSPLSGGYQETQYF
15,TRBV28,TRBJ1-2,CASSFGTGLLDGYTF
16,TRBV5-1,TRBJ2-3,CASSLRLRGGADTQYF
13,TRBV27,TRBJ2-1,CASRRTRLNEQFF
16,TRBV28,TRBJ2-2,CASTKEGGPRTGELFF